This TCR beta chain was observed in a study of response to subunit inactivated influenza vaccine. Study-wide results and caveats: Authors suggested each seasonal flu vaccination may recruit only limited numbers of new T cells.

This clonotype was seen more than once but under ten times. The antigen is unknown. TCRdb independently ran MiXCR on the RT-PCR reads; one entry per CDR3 protein. The sample lists about 830,000 distinct CDR3 sequences, less than 20% occurring once. CDR1 and CDR2 from the germline V gene are DFQATT and SNEGSKA (reference sequence). The CDR3 runs to 14 residues. Unmatched junction bases numbered 3, after V lost 6 bases and J lost 5 bases. This sample comprised PBMCs from blood, obtained about 5 days after vaccination. The receptor comes from a man aged 50-59 years who received an inactivated influenza vaccine. This chain uses TRBV20-1 with TRBJ2-2, with TRBD2 matching over 13 bases. CDR3 DNA sequence: TGCAGTGCAGCGGGACTAGCGGGAACCGGGGAGCTGTTTTTT. Encoded protein: CSAAGLAGTGELFF.